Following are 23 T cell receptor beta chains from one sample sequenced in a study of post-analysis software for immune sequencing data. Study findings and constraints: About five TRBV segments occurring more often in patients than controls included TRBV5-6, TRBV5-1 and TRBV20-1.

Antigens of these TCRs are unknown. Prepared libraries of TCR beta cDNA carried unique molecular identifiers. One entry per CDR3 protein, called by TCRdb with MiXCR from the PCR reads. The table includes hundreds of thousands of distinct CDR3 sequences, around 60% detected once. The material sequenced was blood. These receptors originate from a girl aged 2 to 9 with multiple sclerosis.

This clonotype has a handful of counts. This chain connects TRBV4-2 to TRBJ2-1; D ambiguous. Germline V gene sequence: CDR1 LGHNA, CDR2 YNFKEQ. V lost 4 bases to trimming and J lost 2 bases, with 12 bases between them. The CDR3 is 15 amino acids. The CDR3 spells CASSLGWGTYNEQFF. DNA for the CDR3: TGTGCCAGCAGCCTTGGTTGGGGAACCTACAATGAGCAGTTCTTC.

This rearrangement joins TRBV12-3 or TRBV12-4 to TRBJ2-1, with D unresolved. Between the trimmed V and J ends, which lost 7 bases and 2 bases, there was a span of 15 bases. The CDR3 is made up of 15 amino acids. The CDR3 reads CASTRRGSPYNEQFF. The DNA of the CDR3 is TGTGCCAGCACCCGAAGAGGATCCCCCTACAATGAGCAGTTCTTC.

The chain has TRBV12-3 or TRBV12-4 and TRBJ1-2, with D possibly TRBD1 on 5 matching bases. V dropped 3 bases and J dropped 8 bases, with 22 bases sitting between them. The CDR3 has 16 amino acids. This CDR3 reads CASSFNPTETSGGYTF. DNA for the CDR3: TGTGCCAGCAGTTTTAATCCGACAGAGACCTCGGGAGGCTACACCTTC.

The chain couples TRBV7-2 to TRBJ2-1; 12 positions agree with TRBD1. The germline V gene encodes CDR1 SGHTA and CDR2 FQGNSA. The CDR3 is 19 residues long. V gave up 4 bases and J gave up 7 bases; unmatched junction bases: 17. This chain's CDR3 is CASSSPLGLGTGGMNEQFF. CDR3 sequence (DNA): TGTGCCAGCAGCTCTCCCCTGGGCCTTGGGACAGGGGGCATGAATGAGCAGTTCTTC.

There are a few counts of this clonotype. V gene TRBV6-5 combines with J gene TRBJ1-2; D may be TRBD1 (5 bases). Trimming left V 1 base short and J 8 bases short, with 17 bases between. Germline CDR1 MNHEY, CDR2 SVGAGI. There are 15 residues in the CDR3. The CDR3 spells CASSYYRTKDLGYTF. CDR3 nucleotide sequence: TGTGCCAGCAGTTACTACAGGACCAAGGACCTGGGCTACACCTTC.

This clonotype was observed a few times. The CDR3 DNA is TGTGCCAGCAGCGCCGCAGGGTTAATGGTGCAGTACTTC. This encodes CASSAAGLMVQYF. The J gene is TRBJ2-7, the V gene TRBV6-5, with D possibly being TRBD1 (5 bases). Looked up from germline, CDR1 is MNHEY and CDR2 is SVGAGI. CDR3 length: 13 residues. The V and J ends lost 6 bases and 9 bases respectively, with 18 bases between them.

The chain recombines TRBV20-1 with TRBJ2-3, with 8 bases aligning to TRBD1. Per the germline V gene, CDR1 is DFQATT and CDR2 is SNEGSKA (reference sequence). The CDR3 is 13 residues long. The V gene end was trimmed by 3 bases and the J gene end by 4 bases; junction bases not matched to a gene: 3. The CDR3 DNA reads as TGCAGTGCTAGCCGGGGACAGGCAGATACGCAGTATTTT. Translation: CSASRGQADTQYF.

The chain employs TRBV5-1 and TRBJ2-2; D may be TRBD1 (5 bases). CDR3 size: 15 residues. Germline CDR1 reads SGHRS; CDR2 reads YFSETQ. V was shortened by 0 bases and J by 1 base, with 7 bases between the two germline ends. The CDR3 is CASSLVTVNTGELFF. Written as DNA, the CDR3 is TGCGCCAGCAGCTTGGTGACAGTGAACACCGGGGAGCTGTTTTTT.

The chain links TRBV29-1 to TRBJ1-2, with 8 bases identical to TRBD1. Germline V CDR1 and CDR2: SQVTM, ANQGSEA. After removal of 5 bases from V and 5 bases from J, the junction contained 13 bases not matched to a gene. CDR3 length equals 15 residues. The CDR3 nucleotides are TGCAGCGTTTGGGTTCCGGGGCAGGGGGCATATGGCTACACCTTC. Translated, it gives CSVWVPGQGAYGYTF.

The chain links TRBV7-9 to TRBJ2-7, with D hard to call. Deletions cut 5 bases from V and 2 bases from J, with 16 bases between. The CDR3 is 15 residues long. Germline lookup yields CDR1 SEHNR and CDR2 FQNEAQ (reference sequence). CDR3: CASSPQAGTPYEQYF. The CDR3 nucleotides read TGTGCCAGCAGCCCCCAAGCAGGTACACCCTACGAGCAGTACTTC.

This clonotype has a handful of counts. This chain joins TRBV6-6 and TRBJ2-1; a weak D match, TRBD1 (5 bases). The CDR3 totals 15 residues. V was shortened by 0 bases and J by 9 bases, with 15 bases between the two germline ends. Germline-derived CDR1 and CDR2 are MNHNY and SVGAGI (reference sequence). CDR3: CASSYSKPRGGEQFF. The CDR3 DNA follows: TGTGCCAGCAGTTACTCGAAACCTAGGGGCGGTGAGCAGTTCTTC.

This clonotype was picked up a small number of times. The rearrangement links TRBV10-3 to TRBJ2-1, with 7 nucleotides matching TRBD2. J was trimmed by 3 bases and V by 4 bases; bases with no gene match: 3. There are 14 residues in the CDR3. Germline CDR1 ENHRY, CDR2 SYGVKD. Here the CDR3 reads CAISGLADYNEQFF. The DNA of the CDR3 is TGTGCCATCAGTGGCCTAGCGGACTACAATGAGCAGTTCTTC.

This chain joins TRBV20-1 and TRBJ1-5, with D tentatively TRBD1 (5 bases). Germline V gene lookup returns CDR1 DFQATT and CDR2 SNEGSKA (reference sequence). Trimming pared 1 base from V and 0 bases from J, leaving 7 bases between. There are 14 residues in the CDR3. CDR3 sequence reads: CSARAQGSNQPQHF. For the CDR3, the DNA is TGCAGTGCTAGAGCTCAGGGTAGCAATCAGCCCCAGCATTTT.

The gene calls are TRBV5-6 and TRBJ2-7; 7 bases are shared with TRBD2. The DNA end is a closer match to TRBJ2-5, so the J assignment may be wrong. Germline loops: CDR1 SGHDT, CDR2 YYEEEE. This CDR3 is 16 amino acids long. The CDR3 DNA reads TGTGCCAGCAGCAGGGCCTGGGCTAGCGGTACGGAGACCCAGTACTTC. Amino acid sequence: CASSRAWASGTETQYF.

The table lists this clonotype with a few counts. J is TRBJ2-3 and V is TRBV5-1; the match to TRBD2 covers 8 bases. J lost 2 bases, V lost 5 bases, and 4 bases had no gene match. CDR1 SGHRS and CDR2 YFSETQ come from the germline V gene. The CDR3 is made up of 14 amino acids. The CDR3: CASRSGGYTDTQYF. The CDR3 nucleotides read TGCGCCAGCAGAAGCGGGGGCTACACAGATACGCAGTATTTT.

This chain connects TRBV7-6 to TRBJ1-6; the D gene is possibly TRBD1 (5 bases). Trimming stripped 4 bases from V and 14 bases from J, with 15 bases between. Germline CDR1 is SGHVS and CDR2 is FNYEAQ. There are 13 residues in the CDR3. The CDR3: CASSSTETDALHF. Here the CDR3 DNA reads TGTGCCAGCAGCTCCACAGAGACAGATGCCCTCCACTTT.

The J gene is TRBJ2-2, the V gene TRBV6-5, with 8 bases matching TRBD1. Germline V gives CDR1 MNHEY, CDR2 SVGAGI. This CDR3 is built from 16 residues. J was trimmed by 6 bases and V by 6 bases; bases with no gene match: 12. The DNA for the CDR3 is TGTGCCAGCAGCCCAACAGGGGGATGGTTGTCCGGGGAGCTGTTTTTT. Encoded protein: CASSPTGGWLSGELFF.

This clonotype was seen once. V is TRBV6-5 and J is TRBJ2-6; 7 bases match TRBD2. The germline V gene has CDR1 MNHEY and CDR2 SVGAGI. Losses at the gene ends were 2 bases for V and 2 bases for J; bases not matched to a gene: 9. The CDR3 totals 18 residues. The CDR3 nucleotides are TGTGCCAGCAGTTACGGACTCGGAGCGGGGACTGGGGCCAACGTCCTGACTTTC. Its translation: CASSYGLGAGTGANVLTF.

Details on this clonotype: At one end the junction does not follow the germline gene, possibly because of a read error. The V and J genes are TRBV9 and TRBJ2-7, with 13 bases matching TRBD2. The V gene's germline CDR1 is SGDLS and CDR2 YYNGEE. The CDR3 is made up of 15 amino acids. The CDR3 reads CASSAGTSGIHERYF. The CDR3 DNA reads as TGTGCCAGCAGCGCAGGGACTAGCGGGATCCACGAGCGGTACTTC. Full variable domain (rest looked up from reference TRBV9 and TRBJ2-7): DSGVTQTPKHLITATGQRVTLRCSPRSGDLSVYWYQQSLDQGLQFLIQYYNGEERAKGNILERFSAQQFPDLHSELNLSSLELGDSALYFCASSAGTSGIHERYFGPGTRLTVT.

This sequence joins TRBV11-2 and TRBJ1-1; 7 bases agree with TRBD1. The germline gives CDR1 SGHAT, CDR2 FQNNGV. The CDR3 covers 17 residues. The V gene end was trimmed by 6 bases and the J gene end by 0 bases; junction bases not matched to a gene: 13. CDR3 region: CASRRPGTAPLNTEAFF. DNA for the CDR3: TGTGCCAGCAGGCGACCCGGGACAGCGCCCTTGAACACTGAAGCTTTCTTT.

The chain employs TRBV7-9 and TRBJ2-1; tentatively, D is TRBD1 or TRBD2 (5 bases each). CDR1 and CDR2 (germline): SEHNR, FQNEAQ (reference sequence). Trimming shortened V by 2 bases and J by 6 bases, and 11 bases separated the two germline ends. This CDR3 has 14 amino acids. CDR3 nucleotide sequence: TGTGCCAGCAGCTTACCAAGGGGACCCAATGAGCAGTTCTTC. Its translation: CASSLPRGPNEQFF.

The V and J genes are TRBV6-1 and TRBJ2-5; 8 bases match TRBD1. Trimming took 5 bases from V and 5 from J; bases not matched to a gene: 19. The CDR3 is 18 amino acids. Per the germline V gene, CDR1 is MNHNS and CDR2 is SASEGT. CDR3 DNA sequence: TGTGCCAGCAGTACCTCACTACTCCAGGGGGCTATTGTGGAGACCCAGTACTTC. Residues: CASSTSLLQGAIVETQYF.

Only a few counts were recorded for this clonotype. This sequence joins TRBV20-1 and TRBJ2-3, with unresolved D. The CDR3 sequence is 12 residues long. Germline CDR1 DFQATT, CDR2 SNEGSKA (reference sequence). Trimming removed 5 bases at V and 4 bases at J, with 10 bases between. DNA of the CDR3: TGCAGTGCTCCTAAAGGTGCAGATACGCAGTATTTT. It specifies CSAPKGADTQYF.